Sequencing of this T cell receptor beta chain was carried out in a study of identical twins (dated by TCRdb to the mid-2010s). With regard to the full study: TCR alpha and beta repertoires from monozygotic twins, unrelated adults of various ages and cord blood were deep-sequenced to test whether fetal clonotypes persist. To rule out contamination, replicate twin experiments were performed at different times with different library preparation protocols. Broad study findings and their caveats: The excess sharing between twins in beta out-of-frame sequences was weaker because fewer shared sequences reduced the signal-to-noise ratio. Out-of-frame TCR alpha sequences shared between twins showed an excess of low generation-probability sequences compared with coincidental sharing between unrelated individuals. Recombination models systematically underestimated out-of-frame TCR alpha sharing in monozygotic twins but agreed with sharing between unrelated individuals. Abundant cord blood beta clonotypes had fewer insertions, young adult naive repertoires showed a similar but weaker trend, and memory repertoires showed no such trend. Because the same donors could not be followed over many years, the conclusions depended on cross-sectional statistical analysis. Invariant T cells such as MAIT and iNKT could partly confound zero-insertion analyses, although diverse VJ usage argued against such confounding for most clonotypes.

Regarding this clonotype: Its target antigen remains unknown. Base qualities are not provided; no much larger clone lies one nucleotide away.

To prepare the library, 5' RACE was applied. The data were produced on an Illumina HiSeq 2000. Template switching introduced a universal primer binding site; the final cDNA contained a unique molecular identifier, enabling accurate counting of TCR cDNA molecules. Specific primers in the conserved constant-segment region were used to synthesize first-strand cDNA for TCR alpha and beta chains. Each cDNA library was double barcoded, with a SMART-Mk sample barcode plus Illumina barcodes, to control for contamination. TruSeq adapter sequences along with Illumina sample barcodes were introduced in two successive PCR steps. The Illumina HiSeq platform was used with custom primers to sequence TCR alpha and beta cDNA libraries. Per the source publication's procedure: Unique molecular identifiers were extracted from raw reads with MiGEC, and CDR3 positions were determined with MiXCR. For each individual, recombination models were inferred using an EM algorithm with the repgenHMM and IGoR tools. Shared clonotype analysis was performed with the tcR package in R, normalizing sharing by the product of cloneset sizes. To study raw recombination free of thymic and clonal selection effects, out-of-frame nonproductive sequences were analyzed. The public reads were quality trimmed at Q25 with fastp and then assembled into clones with MiXCR by TCRdb, keeping productive beta chains. For every CDR3 protein sequence, its rows merge into one entry that carries the most common genes and DNA. In this record, the V and J calls reflect TCRdb's handling and not the investigators' own analysis. This sample is represented by some 730,000 distinct CDR3 sequences; roughly 18% of them were singletons. Approximately 14% of the sample comes from the top ten.

Trimming at the junction amounts to 1 base on V and 1 base on J, and the germline ends lie 11 bases apart. CDR1 is given as SGHTA and CDR2 as FQGNSA, both from the germline V gene. Including the terminal cysteine and phenylalanine, the CDR3 comprises 16 residues. Left in the record is the CDR3 DNA by itself, 48 bases read in frame from the first base. Only healthy Caucasian donors were included. The twin cohort comprised three pairs of female monozygotic twins, all aged roughly 18 to 30 years. The RNA used for TCR libraries was isolated from peripheral blood mononuclear cells. These sequences were also reported in another study, on T cells expressing NK-cell markers. In that second paper, the authors write: Three sorted T-cell subsets (CD3+CD56+NKG2C+, CD3+CD56+NKG2C- and CD3+CD56-NKG2C+) from roughly eight donors had their TCR beta-chain repertoires profiled. Among the eight sequenced donors, only one was HCMV-seronegative, while the other seven were HCMV-seropositive. In several experiments an anti-gammadeltaTCR antibody was added to restrict sorting to alphabetaTCR-expressing T cells. In over 5 donors, the dominant CD3+CD56+NKG2C+ clonotypes were among the top 10 CD8+ clonotypes and accounted for about 1.0-7.5% of CD8+ T cells. Those dominant clonotypes were again the most abundant among CD3+CD56-NKG2C+ cells in a few donors, at about 28.3-60.1%. It remained unclear whether the expanded NKG2C-expressing T cell clones were specific for HCMV antigens. All eight donors whose samples were sequenced were randomly selected healthy volunteers, three of them men and five women. To determine HCMV serostatus, a commercial ELISA kit was used to detect HCMV-specific IgG in serum. Bulk peripheral blood T-cell repertoires were additionally sequenced from unsorted PBMC for six donors. MIGEC was used to demultiplex reads and group the reads by UMI, and MiTCR was used to assemble and quantify clonotypes. Only TCR cDNA sequences supported by at least two reads were kept to exclude erroneous sequences. The tcR package was used for downstream repertoire analysis, with clonotypes matched between fractions based on CDR3 nucleotide sequence plus V segment. VDJmatch was used to annotate antigen specificity against VDJdb, with one amino acid substitution allowed in CDR3.

The clonotype comes from a woman younger than 30 in good health. Rearrangement joined TRBV7-2 to TRBJ1-5; a confident D gene designation cannot be given. Source material: PBMCs. The CDR3 reads CASSLVAGRSNQPQHF. Read as DNA, the sequence is TGTGCCAGCAGCTTAGTCGCAGGCAGAAGCAATCAGCCCCAGCATTTT.